Described below is a single T cell receptor (beta chain) sequence and its context. The data derive from a study of blood T cell repertoires in COVID-19. Sequenced by immunoSEQ multiplex PCR; TCRdb stores in-frame clones only, minus some. The sample yields some 400,000 clones, roughly 86% seen once. The V end was cut by 7 bases, the J end by 6 bases, with 13 bases between. CDR3 size: 11 residues. Germline CDR1 reads SQVTM; CDR2 reads ANQGSEA. This chain connects TRBV29-1 to TRBJ2-7; D may be TRBD1 (6 bases). The sequenced sample consisted of peripheral blood. This clonotype originated in a woman aged 30 to 39 with COVID-19, enrolled during active disease. CDR3 protein: CSGITGLEQYF. CDR3 DNA: TGCAGCGGGATTACAGGGCTCGAGCAGTACTTC.